A selection of T cell receptor beta chains follows, all from one sample in a study of early T cells in non-severe SARS-CoV-2 infection. TCRdb redid the calling of the 5' RACE reads with MiXCR, one entry per CDR3 protein. This sample has roughly 70,000 distinct CDR3 sequences, with about an eighth found just once. The specimen sequenced was whole blood. These receptors came from an adult who was a healthcare worker with PCR-confirmed SARS-CoV-2 infection or an uninfected control (not recorded which). Each CDR3 is given with its conserved first and last residue. Each record gives: clone size, D gene, V gene, J gene, CDR3 DNA, CDR3 protein. The D gene is left open where the match is weak. Clone size is not always given. Where it is, it says once, few, many or a class for expanded clones.

clone size: many; D gene: .; V gene: TRBV28; J gene: TRBJ2-7; CDR3 DNA: TGTGCCAGCAGTACCCCCGGGCGGGTCCAGGCCTACGAGCAGTACTTC; CDR3 protein: CASSTPGRVQAYEQYF
clone size: many; D gene: TRBD1; V gene: TRBV20-1; J gene: TRBJ1-2; CDR3 DNA: TGCAGTGCTGGCGACAGGGACTATGGCTACACCTTC; CDR3 protein: CSAGDRDYGYTF
clone size: once; D gene: .; V gene: TRBV21-1; J gene: TRBJ1-2; CDR3 DNA: TGTGCCAGCAGCAAAGGGAGGACAGGCACTATCTATGGCTACACCTTC; CDR3 protein: CASSKGRTGTIYGYTF
clone size: many; D gene: TRBD1; V gene: TRBV2; J gene: TRBJ2-7; CDR3 DNA: TGTGCCAGCAGCCCTTGGGACAGGGTTAATTCCTACGAGCAGTACTTC; CDR3 protein: CASSPWDRVNSYEQYF
clone size: many; D gene: .; V gene: TRBV27; J gene: TRBJ2-7; CDR3 DNA: TGTGCCAGCAGTTTAACCCCGGGATCCTCCTACGAGCAGTACTTC; CDR3 protein: CASSLTPGSSYEQYF
clone size: many; D gene: .; V gene: TRBV7-2; J gene: TRBJ2-2; CDR3 DNA: TGTGCCAGCAGCCCCCAGACCGGCTCCTACACCGGGGAGCTGTTTTTT; CDR3 protein: CASSPQTGSYTGELFF
clone size: many; D gene: .; V gene: TRBV12-3/TRBV12-4; J gene: TRBJ2-1; CDR3 DNA: TGTGCCAGCAGTTTCCACAGGGTGGGGGAGCAGTTCTTC; CDR3 protein: CASSFHRVGEQFF
clone size: many; D gene: TRBD2; V gene: TRBV7-8; J gene: TRBJ2-3; CDR3 DNA: TGTGCCAGCAGCTTAGGTTCACTAGCGGGAACTTGGGCCACAGATACGCAGTATTTT; CDR3 protein: CASSLGSLAGTWATDTQYF
clone size: many; D gene: TRBD2; V gene: TRBV7-8; J gene: TRBJ2-7; CDR3 DNA: TGTGCCAGCAGCTTAGTAGCGGGACCCTCCTACGAGCAGTACTTC; CDR3 protein: CASSLVAGPSYEQYF
clone size: many; D gene: TRBD2; V gene: TRBV6-7; J gene: TRBJ2-2; CDR3 DNA: TGTGCCAGTCCCTATCAGCGGGAGGGGTTAGAGAGGAACACCGGGGAGCTGTTTTTT; CDR3 protein: CASPYQREGLERNTGELFF
clone size: many; D gene: .; V gene: TRBV24-1; J gene: TRBJ2-7; CDR3 DNA: TGTGCCACCAGTGATTTTGGGACCCCTGGCGAGCAGTACTTC; CDR3 protein: CATSDFGTPGEQYF
clone size: .; D gene: .; V gene: TRBV12-3/TRBV12-4; J gene: TRBJ1-2; CDR3 DNA: TGTGCCAGCAGTTTATGGGGGCAGAACTATGGCTACACCTTC; CDR3 protein: CASSLWGQNYGYTF
clone size: many; D gene: .; V gene: TRBV9; J gene: TRBJ1-2; CDR3 DNA: TGTGCCAGCAGCGTAGCGGGAGCGGGGGACTATGGCTACACCTTC; CDR3 protein: CASSVAGAGDYGYTF
clone size: many; D gene: .; V gene: TRBV7-8; J gene: TRBJ2-3; CDR3 DNA: TGTGCCAGCAGCTTAGAGGCGGAGATGTCAGATACGCAGTATTTT; CDR3 protein: CASSLEAEMSDTQYF
clone size: .; D gene: .; V gene: TRBV18; J gene: TRBJ2-2; CDR3 DNA: TGTGCCAGCTGTCCCACGGCGGAACTGAACACCGGGGAGCTGTTTTTT; CDR3 protein: CASCPTAELNTGELFF
clone size: many; D gene: .; V gene: TRBV19; J gene: TRBJ2-2; CDR3 DNA: TGTGCCAGTAGTATACCTGAGACCGGGGAGCTGTTTTTT; CDR3 protein: CASSIPETGELFF
clone size: many; D gene: .; V gene: TRBV6-2/TRBV6-3; J gene: TRBJ2-1; CDR3 DNA: TGTGCCAGCAGTTTCAGTTTCGGGCCAGACGGGGAGCAGTTCTTC; CDR3 protein: CASSFSFGPDGEQFF
clone size: many; D gene: .; V gene: TRBV28; J gene: TRBJ2-7; CDR3 DNA: TGTGCCAGCAGTAACCCGTCCTACGAGCAGTACTTC; CDR3 protein: CASSNPSYEQYF
clone size: .; D gene: .; V gene: TRBV12-3/TRBV12-4; J gene: TRBJ2-7; CDR3 DNA: TGTGCCAGCGGCCGACAGAGCAACTACGAGCAGTACTTC; CDR3 protein: CASGRQSNYEQYF
clone size: many; D gene: .; V gene: TRBV21-1; J gene: TRBJ2-7; CDR3 DNA: TGTGCCAGCAGCAAAGTTGAAAGTTGCGCGGATGGAGCCCTGGGCGAGCAGTACTTC; CDR3 protein: CASSKVESCADGALGEQYF
clone size: many; D gene: .; V gene: TRBV7-9; J gene: TRBJ2-1; CDR3 DNA: TGTGCCAGCAGCTTATCACCACGAGTTGAGCAGTTCTTC; CDR3 protein: CASSLSPRVEQFF
clone size: .; D gene: .; V gene: TRBV21-1; J gene: TRBJ2-1; CDR3 DNA: TGTGCCAGCAGCAAAGTGATGGGAGGAACGTTACGGCCGGTAGGGAATGAGCAGTTCTTC; CDR3 protein: CASSKVMGGTLRPVGNEQFF
clone size: many; D gene: .; V gene: TRBV18; J gene: TRBJ1-4; CDR3 DNA: TGTGCCAGCTCTCCAAACCCCCCACAAAAACTGTTTTTT; CDR3 protein: CASSPNPPQKLFF
clone size: many; D gene: .; V gene: TRBV19; J gene: TRBJ2-1; CDR3 DNA: TGTGCCACTCAAAGGCCCCCTATCAATGAGCAGTTCTTC; CDR3 protein: CATQRPPINEQFF
clone size: many; D gene: .; V gene: TRBV29-1; J gene: TRBJ2-1; CDR3 DNA: TGCAGCGCGTGGAGACAGCTTGGGAATGAGCAGTTCTTC; CDR3 protein: CSAWRQLGNEQFF
clone size: many; D gene: .; V gene: TRBV29-1; J gene: TRBJ2-2; CDR3 DNA: TGCAGCGTTGAAGGGGGCAGTGGCACCGGGGAGCTGTTTTTT; CDR3 protein: CSVEGGSGTGELFF
clone size: many; D gene: TRBD2; V gene: TRBV20-1; J gene: TRBJ2-5; CDR3 DNA: TGCAGTGCTAGAGAGGGAGGGCCCGGGGAGACCCAGTACTTC; CDR3 protein: CSAREGGPGETQYF
clone size: many; D gene: TRBD2; V gene: TRBV11-2; J gene: TRBJ2-1; CDR3 DNA: TGTGCCAGCAGCTGGCGGGAGGCCGGGAATGAGCAGTTCTTC; CDR3 protein: CASSWREAGNEQFF
clone size: many; D gene: .; V gene: TRBV4-3; J gene: TRBJ2-3; CDR3 DNA: TGCGCCAGCAGCCAAGATAAACGCTTGGGTACGCAGTATTTT; CDR3 protein: CASSQDKRLGTQYF
clone size: .; D gene: .; V gene: TRBV28; J gene: TRBJ1-3; CDR3 DNA: TGTGCCAGCAGTTTAGCAGGGCTCGGAAACACCATATATTTT; CDR3 protein: CASSLAGLGNTIYF
clone size: many; D gene: .; V gene: TRBV28; J gene: TRBJ1-1; CDR3 DNA: TGTGCCAGCAGTTTATCCCGGACAGTTAACACTGAAGCTTTCTTT; CDR3 protein: CASSLSRTVNTEAFF
clone size: many; D gene: .; V gene: TRBV5-4; J gene: TRBJ2-1; CDR3 DNA: TGTGCCAGCAGCAACAAAGGTAGCGGAAGCTACAATGAGCAGTTCTTC; CDR3 protein: CASSNKGSGSYNEQFF
clone size: few; D gene: .; V gene: TRBV5-1; J gene: TRBJ2-3; CDR3 DNA: TGCGCCAGCAGCTTGGGCGACCCGTCAGATACGCAGTATTTT; CDR3 protein: CASSLGDPSDTQYF
clone size: many; D gene: .; V gene: TRBV9; J gene: TRBJ2-7; CDR3 DNA: TGTGCCAGCAGCGTAGAGCCCGGGCGGTCCTACGAGCAGTACTTC; CDR3 protein: CASSVEPGRSYEQYF
clone size: medium-sized; D gene: .; V gene: TRBV29-1; J gene: TRBJ2-1; CDR3 DNA: TGCAGCGTTGAAGGCCGCAAGATTAGGGGGCAGTTCTTC; CDR3 protein: CSVEGRKIRGQFF
clone size: many; D gene: TRBD1; V gene: TRBV3-1; J gene: TRBJ1-5; CDR3 DNA: TGTGCCAGCAGCCCTACAGGGGGAGATCAGCCCCAGCATTTT; CDR3 protein: CASSPTGGDQPQHF
clone size: .; D gene: TRBD1; V gene: TRBV27; J gene: TRBJ2-7; CDR3 DNA: TGTGCCAGCAGTTGGGACAGGAATTCCGAGCAGTACTTC; CDR3 protein: CASSWDRNSEQYF
clone size: .; D gene: .; V gene: TRBV6-5; J gene: TRBJ1-5; CDR3 DNA: TGTGCCAGCAGTTACGGGGCTAGCAATCAGCCCCAGCATTTT; CDR3 protein: CASSYGASNQPQHF
clone size: .; D gene: .; V gene: TRBV6-1; J gene: TRBJ2-2; CDR3 DNA: TGTGCCAGCAGTGAAGGATACACCGGGGAGCTGTTTTTT; CDR3 protein: CASSEGYTGELFF
clone size: few; D gene: TRBD2; V gene: TRBV20-1; J gene: TRBJ2-3; CDR3 DNA: TGCAGTGCTACCCGGACTAGCGGGTTTGGGGGTACAGATACGCAGTATTTT; CDR3 protein: CSATRTSGFGGTDTQYF
clone size: many; D gene: .; V gene: TRBV5-1; J gene: TRBJ1-1; CDR3 DNA: TGCGCCAGCAGCTACAACGTGATGAACACTGAAGCTTTCTTT; CDR3 protein: CASSYNVMNTEAFF
clone size: many; D gene: .; V gene: TRBV29-1; J gene: TRBJ2-7; CDR3 DNA: TGCAGCGTTGTTAGGGATAGCGGCGAGCAGTACTTC; CDR3 protein: CSVVRDSGEQYF
clone size: many; D gene: TRBD1; V gene: TRBV6-6; J gene: TRBJ1-5; CDR3 DNA: TGTGCCAGCAGGGGACAGAGCAATCAGCCCCAGCATTTT; CDR3 protein: CASRGQSNQPQHF
clone size: many; D gene: .; V gene: TRBV20-1; J gene: TRBJ2-1; CDR3 DNA: TGCAGTGTGGCGGGTACCTACAATGAGCAGTTCTTC; CDR3 protein: CSVAGTYNEQFF
clone size: many; D gene: .; V gene: TRBV3-1; J gene: TRBJ2-6; CDR3 DNA: TGTGCCAGCAGCCAAATGTCAGGGGTCTCTGGGGCCAACGTCCTGACTTTC; CDR3 protein: CASSQMSGVSGANVLTF